Listed below are T cell receptor beta chains from one sample, sequenced in a study of blood T cell repertoires in COVID-19. Data came from immunoSEQ multiplex PCR; TCRdb stores just in-frame clones and leaves some out. The data hold roughly 90,000 clones, with about 83% observed a single time. Sequenced material: peripheral blood. All receptors derive from a human donor in a cohort sampled during active COVID-19. Each CDR3 is given with its conserved first and last residue. The D gene is left open where the match is weak. Expanded clones are given a class, and other clones once, few, many or no size at all.

>TRBJ1-1|.|.|TRBV6-6
CASSSQVNTEAFF
TGTGCCAGCAGTTCGCAGGTCAACACTGAAGCTTTCTTT
>TRBJ2-2|TRBD2|once|TRBV7-8
CASSLSAGVNTGELFF
TGTGCCAGCAGCTTGTCAGCGGGAGTTAACACCGGGGAGCTGTTTTTT
>TRBJ1-1|.|.|TRBV28
CASSAPQGNTEAFF
TGTGCCAGCAGTGCCCCACAGGGTAACACTGAAGCTTTCTTT
>TRBJ2-4|.|.|TRBV19
CASSNLGQGDIQYF
TGTGCCAGTAGTAATCTTGGCCAGGGCGACATTCAGTACTTC
>TRBJ2-7|TRBD1|.|TRBV28
CASTGTGRYEQYF
TGTGCCAGCACTGGGACAGGGCGGTACGAGCAGTACTTC
>TRBJ2-3|TRBD2|.|TRBV5-6
CASSPKNSRGTKDTQYF
TGTGCCAGCAGCCCCAAAAATTCGCGGGGGACGAAAGATACGCAGTATTTT
>TRBJ1-2|TRBD1|.|TRBV30
CAWSPDRGYGYTF
TGTGCCTGGAGTCCCGACAGGGGCTATGGCTACACCTTC
>TRBJ2-7|.|.|TRBV9
CASSPTNRVFDEQYF
TGTGCCAGCAGTCCGACTAACAGGGTATTCGACGAGCAGTACTTC
>TRBJ2-1|TRBD2|.|TRBV28
CASTPLAGGRNEQFF
TGTGCCAGCACCCCACTAGCGGGAGGGAGAAATGAGCAGTTCTTC
>TRBJ2-2|.|.|TRBV19
CASSTRANTGELFF
TGTGCCAGTAGTACGAGGGCGAACACCGGGGAGCTGTTTTTT
>TRBJ2-7|.|many|TRBV7-6
CASSASDGQNYEQYF
TGTGCCAGCAGCGCTTCCGACGGACAGAACTACGAGCAGTACTTC
>TRBJ2-3|TRBD2|few|TRBV9
CASSNPTSGREVTRGTDTQYF
TGTGCCAGCAGCAATCCGACTAGCGGGAGGGAAGTGACTCGAGGCACAGATACGCAGTATTTT
>TRBJ2-7|.|.|TRBV5-4
CASSLQGSYEQYF
TGTGCCAGCAGCTTGCAGGGCTCCTACGAGCAGTACTTC
>TRBJ2-5|.|.|TRBV6-5
CASSYSSFTEQETQYF
TGTGCCAGCAGTTACTCGAGTTTTACAGAACAAGAGACCCAGTACTTC
>TRBJ1-5|TRBD1|.|TRBV6-2/TRBV6-3
CASSQRTGGGGQPQHF
TGTGCCAGCAGCCAACGGACAGGGGGCGGGGGGCAGCCCCAGCATTTT
>TRBJ1-6|TRBD1|.|TRBV30
CAWSLGGYSPLHF
TGTGCCTGGAGCCTAGGGGGCTATTCACCCCTCCACTTT
>TRBJ1-5|.|once|TRBV7-8
CASSLVQAYSNQPQHF
TGTGCCAGCAGCTTAGTCCAGGCCTATAGCAATCAGCCCCAGCATTTT
>TRBJ2-3|.|few|TRBV19
CASREGSTDTQYF
TGTGCCAGTAGAGAGGGAAGCACAGATACGCAGTATTTT
>TRBJ2-7|TRBD2|.|TRBV6-2/TRBV6-3
CASSYPLPRTSGDGEQYF
TGTGCCAGCAGTTACCCCTTGCCTCGGACTAGCGGAGATGGGGAGCAGTACTTC
>TRBJ2-4|TRBD1|once|TRBV5-4
CASSFQGQGAGVGKNIQYF
TGTGCCAGCAGCTTTCAGGGACAGGGGGCAGGAGTGGGAAAAAACATTCAGTACTTC
>TRBJ1-1|.|.|TRBV6-2/TRBV6-3
CASSPWTTLNTEAFF
TGTGCCAGCAGCCCGTGGACTACCCTGAACACTGAAGCTTTCTTT
>TRBJ2-5|TRBD2|.|TRBV6-6
CASSSPTSGGRQTQYF
TGTGCCAGCAGCTCGCCTACTAGCGGGGGGCGACAGACCCAGTACTTC
>TRBJ1-1|.|.|TRBV19
CASSIGQSEAFF
TGTGCCAGTAGTATAGGACAGTCTGAAGCTTTCTTT
>TRBJ2-1|TRBD2|once|TRBV4-1
CASSLLPGLVDEQFF
TGCGCCAGCAGCCTCCTACCGGGACTAGTCGATGAGCAGTTCTTC
>TRBJ1-6|TRBD1|.|TRBV30
CAWDRGHDSPLHF
TGTGCCTGGGACAGGGGGCATGATTCACCCCTCCACTTT
>TRBJ1-5|.|many|TRBV27
CASSFTGGAGQPQHF
TGTGCCAGCAGTTTTACGGGGGGCGCGGGGCAGCCCCAGCATTTT
>TRBJ1-1|.|.|TRBV12-3/TRBV12-4
CASSLGVNTEAFF
TGTGCCAGCAGTTTAGGAGTGAACACTGAAGCTTTCTTT
>TRBJ2-7|TRBD2|.|TRBV7-8
CASSLGGSYYEQYF
TGTGCCAGCAGCTTAGGCGGGAGCTACTACGAGCAGTACTTC
>TRBJ1-5|TRBD1|.|TRBV18
CASSPRGQTQPQHF
TGTGCCAGCTCACCCCGGGGACAGACTCAGCCCCAGCATTTT
>TRBJ2-2|.|.|TRBV9
CASSARAGGNTGELFF
TGTGCCAGCAGCGCCCGGGCCGGGGGAAACACCGGGGAGCTGTTTTTT
>TRBJ2-1|TRBD2|.|TRBV6-5
CASIGGGSGDNEQFF
TGTGCCAGCATCGGCGGTGGTAGCGGGGACAATGAGCAGTTCTTC
>TRBJ2-5|.|.|TRBV15
CATSRVGRDRETQYF
TGTGCCACCAGCCGGGTGGGGCGGGACAGAGAGACCCAGTACTTC
>TRBJ2-3|TRBD2|once|TRBV7-2
CASSLVSLAGGHVPDTQYF
TGTGCCAGCAGCTTAGTCTCCCTAGCGGGAGGCCATGTCCCAGATACGCAGTATTTT
>TRBJ2-7|.|.|TRBV6-5
CASSYSFARAYEQYF
TGTGCCAGCAGTTACTCGTTTGCGCGGGCCTACGAGCAGTACTTC
>TRBJ1-3|.|.|TRBV19
CASSEGHWDTIYF
TGTGCCAGTAGTGAGGGACATTGGGACACCATATATTTT
>TRBJ2-4|TRBD2|.|TRBV7-8
CASSPLRFGRNIQYF
TGTGCCAGCAGCCCCCTACGGTTCGGGAGGAACATTCAGTACTTC